This note documents a single T cell receptor (beta chain) sequence. Its antigen remains unknown. Treatment specified: oral pan-JAK inhibitor, 5-10 mg twice daily. The record originates from a study of CD8+ T cells in alopecia areata. Study-wide findings and caveats: Across lesional scalp, and particularly alopecia totalis/universalis, clonality surpassed that of normal scalp. Treatment with tofacitinib significantly lowered scalp clonality and reduced expanded CD8+ clones among the top 100. Scalp samples also contribute reads from the resident alphabeta T cells found in normal skin.

Trimming shortened V by 3 bases and J by 5 bases, and 3 bases separated the two germline ends. CDR1 ENHRY and CDR2 SYGVKD come from the germline V gene. The CDR3 spans 11 residues. Reverse transcribed after extraction, RNA yielded cDNA as the sequencing template. Clones were sequenced by immunoSEQ multiplex PCR, and TCRdb holds only the in-frame ones, with some missing. The sample lists some 190,000 clones; about three fifths were seen once. This specimen consisted of CD4+ T cells sorted from blood, obtained at week 24, from a patient treated with tofacitinib. The TCR sequence derives from a human donor with alopecia areata. The chain links TRBV10-3 to TRBJ2-3, with unresolved D. The CDR3 coding sequence is TGTGCCATCAGTGAATTAGATACGCAGTATTTT. This translates into CAISELDTQYF.